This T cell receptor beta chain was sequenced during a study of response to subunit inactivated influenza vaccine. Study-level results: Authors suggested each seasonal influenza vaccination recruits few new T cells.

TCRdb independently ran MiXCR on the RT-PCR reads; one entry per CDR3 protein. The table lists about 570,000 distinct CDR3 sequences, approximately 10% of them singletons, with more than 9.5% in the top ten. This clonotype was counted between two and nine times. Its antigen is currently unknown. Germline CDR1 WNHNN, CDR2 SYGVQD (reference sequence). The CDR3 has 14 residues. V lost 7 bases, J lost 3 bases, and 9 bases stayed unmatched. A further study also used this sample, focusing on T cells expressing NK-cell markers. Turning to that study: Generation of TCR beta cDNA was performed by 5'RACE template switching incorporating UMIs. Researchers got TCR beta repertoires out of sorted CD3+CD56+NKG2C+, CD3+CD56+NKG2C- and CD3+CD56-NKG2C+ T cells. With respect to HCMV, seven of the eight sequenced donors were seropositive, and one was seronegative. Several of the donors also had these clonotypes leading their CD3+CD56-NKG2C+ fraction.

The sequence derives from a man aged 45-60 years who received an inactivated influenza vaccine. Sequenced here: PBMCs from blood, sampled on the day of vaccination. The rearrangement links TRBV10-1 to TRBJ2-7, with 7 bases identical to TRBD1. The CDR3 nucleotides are TGCGCCAGCAACAGGGGCGTTTCCTACTACGAGCAGTACTTC. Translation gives CASNRGVSYYEQYF.